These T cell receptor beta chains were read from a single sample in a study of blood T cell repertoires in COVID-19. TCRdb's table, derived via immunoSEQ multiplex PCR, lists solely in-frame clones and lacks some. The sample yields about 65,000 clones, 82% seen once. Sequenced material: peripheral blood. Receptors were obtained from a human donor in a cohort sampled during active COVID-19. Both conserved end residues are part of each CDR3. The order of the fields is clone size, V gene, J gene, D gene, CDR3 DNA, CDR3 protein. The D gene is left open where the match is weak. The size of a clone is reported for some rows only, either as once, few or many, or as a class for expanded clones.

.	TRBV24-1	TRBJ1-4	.	TGTGCCACCAGTGATCCACAGGGTGTTAATGAAAAACTGTTTTTT	CATSDPQGVNEKLFF
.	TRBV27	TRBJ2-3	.	TGTGCCAGCAGGGTTTGGGGGCAGAACACAGATACGCAGTATTTT	CASRVWGQNTDTQYF
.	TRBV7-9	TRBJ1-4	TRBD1	TGTGCCAGCAGCTTTGCCGGGACAGGGGTAAAACTGTTTTTT	CASSFAGTGVKLFF
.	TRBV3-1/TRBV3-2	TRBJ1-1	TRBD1	TGTGCCAGCAGCCGGGACAGATACACTGAAGCTTTCTTT	CASSRDRYTEAFF
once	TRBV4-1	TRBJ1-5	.	TGCGCCAGCAGCCAAGAGAGAGCGGAAGTGAGACAGCCCCAGCATTTT	CASSQERAEVRQPQHF
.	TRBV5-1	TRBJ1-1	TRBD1	TGCGCCAGCAGACCAACAGGGGGGAGCACTGAAGCTTTCTTT	CASRPTGGSTEAFF
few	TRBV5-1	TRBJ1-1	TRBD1	TGCGCCAGCAGCTTCGCAGGGGGCGGTCTGGTAAGCACTGAAGCTTTCTTT	CASSFAGGGLVSTEAFF
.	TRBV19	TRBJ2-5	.	TGTGCCAGTTCCGACCTTACGTCTGACTGGAAGACCCAGTACTTC	CASSDLTSDWKTQYF
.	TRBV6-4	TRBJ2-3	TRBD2	TGTGCCAGCAGTGAATCGGGGGGGAGCACAGATACGCAGTATTTT	CASSESGGSTDTQYF
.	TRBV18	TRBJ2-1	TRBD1	TGTGCCAGCTCCCCAAGGACAGGGTATGGCAATGAGCAGTTCTTC	CASSPRTGYGNEQFF
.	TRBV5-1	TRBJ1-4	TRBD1	TGCGCCAGCAGCGAGAGACCGGGACAGGGGGCGGGTGTTGAAAAACTGTTTTTT	CASSERPGQGAGVEKLFF
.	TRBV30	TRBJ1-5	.	TGTGCCTGGAGTGTTGGGCTTAGCAATCAGCCCCAGCATTTT	CAWSVGLSNQPQHF
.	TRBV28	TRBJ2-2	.	TGTGCCAGCAGTCTCGACTCCCTCGGGGAGCTGTTTTTT	CASSLDSLGELFF
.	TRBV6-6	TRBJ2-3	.	TGTGCCAGCAGTTACGTGGGGGCGAGCACAGATACGCAGTATTTT	CASSYVGASTDTQYF
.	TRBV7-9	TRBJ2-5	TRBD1	TGTGCCAGCAGCCCTACCCGGGACAGCCAAGAGACCCAGTACTTC	CASSPTRDSQETQYF
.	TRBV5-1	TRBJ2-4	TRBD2	TGCGCCAGCAGCTTGGGACTAGCGGAAGTCCTCAAAAACATTCAGTACTTC	CASSLGLAEVLKNIQYF
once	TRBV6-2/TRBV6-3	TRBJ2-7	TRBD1	TGTGCCAGCAGTTACGACCGGGACAGTTTATCCTACGAGCAGTACTTC	CASSYDRDSLSYEQYF
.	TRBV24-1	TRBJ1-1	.	TGTGCCACCAGTGACCCCAAGACAGGGAACACTGAAGCTTTCTTT	CATSDPKTGNTEAFF
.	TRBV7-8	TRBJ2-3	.	TGTGCCAGCACCCCCGGGGGTGCGAGCACAGATACGCAGTATTTT	CASTPGGASTDTQYF
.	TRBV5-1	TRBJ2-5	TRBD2	TGCGCCAGCAGCTTCGACAGACTAGCGGGGGCACTAGAGACCCAGTACTTC	CASSFDRLAGALETQYF
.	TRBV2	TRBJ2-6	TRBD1	TGTGCCAGCAGTGTTGGGCAGGGGGCGAGCTCTGGGGCCAACGTCCTGACTTTC	CASSVGQGASSGANVLTF
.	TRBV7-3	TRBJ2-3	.	TGTGCCAGCAGCTTAGGCGGGGGCATAAATACGCAGTATTTT	CASSLGGGINTQYF
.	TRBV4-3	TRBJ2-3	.	TGCGCCAGCAGCCAAGAGAGTTACACAGATACGCAGTATTTT	CASSQESYTDTQYF
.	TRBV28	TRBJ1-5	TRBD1	TGTGCCAGCAGCCGCCCGGGACAGGGAAATCAGCCCCAGCATTTT	CASSRPGQGNQPQHF
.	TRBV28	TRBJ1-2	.	TGTGCCAGCAGTAGGGGGAACTATGGCTACACCTTC	CASSRGNYGYTF
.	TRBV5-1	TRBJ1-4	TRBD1	TGCGCCAGCAGCTTGACCGGCTACTTGGGACAGGGGAATGAAAAACTGTTTTTT	CASSLTGYLGQGNEKLFF
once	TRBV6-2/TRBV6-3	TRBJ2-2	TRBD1	TGTGCCAGCAGTTCATCCACAGGGGGCACCACCGGGGAGCTGTTTTTT	CASSSSTGGTTGELFF
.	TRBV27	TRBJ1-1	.	TGTGCCAGCAGTTCCATAAGGCGGGCCCATGACACTGAAGCTTTCTTT	CASSSIRRAHDTEAFF
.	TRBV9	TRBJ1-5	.	TGTGCCAGCAGCGTAGAGGGGGGGCAGCCCCAGCATTTT	CASSVEGGQPQHF
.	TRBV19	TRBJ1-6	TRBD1	TGTGCCAGTAGTCTTATCCAGGGGGGAAATTCACCCCTCCACTTT	CASSLIQGGNSPLHF
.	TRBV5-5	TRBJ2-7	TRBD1	TGTGCCAGCAGAATCGGACAGGGTGAGGTCTACGAGCAGTACTTC	CASRIGQGEVYEQYF
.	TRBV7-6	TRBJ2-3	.	TGTGCCAGCAGCTTAGTTGGGGAATTAGCGAGCGGTACGCAGTATTTT	CASSLVGELASGTQYF
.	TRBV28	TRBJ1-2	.	TGTGCCAGCAGTAAACAGGGCCTCCATGGCTACACCTTC	CASSKQGLHGYTF
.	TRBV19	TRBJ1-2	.	TGTGCCAGTAGTCAAGGAGGGGTCCTCGGCTACACCTTC	CASSQGGVLGYTF
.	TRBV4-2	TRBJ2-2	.	TGTGCCAGCAGCCACAGAGGCGGCCCGAACACCGGGGAGCTGTTTTTT	CASSHRGGPNTGELFF
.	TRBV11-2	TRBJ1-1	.	TGTGCCAGCGGTAGGGGCAGAACGAACACTGAAGCTTTCTTT	CASGRGRTNTEAFF
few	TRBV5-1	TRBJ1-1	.	TGCGCCAGCAGCAACGGACGGGGGGCTAACACTGAAGCTTTCTTT	CASSNGRGANTEAFF
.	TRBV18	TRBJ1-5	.	TGTGCCAGCTCACCCCAAAAAAAGGGAGGGAAGGGCCAGCCCCAGCATTTT	CASSPQKKGGKGQPQHF
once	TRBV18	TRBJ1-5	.	TGTGCCAGCTCTCCCACAGCGGATCAGCCCCAGCATTTT	CASSPTADQPQHF
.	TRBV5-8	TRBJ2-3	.	TGTGCCAGCAGCAAAAGGGGGGGAGGAATGATCACAGATACGCAGTATTTT	CASSKRGGGMITDTQYF
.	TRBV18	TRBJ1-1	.	TGTGCCAGCTCACTATTGGCAGAAGAAGCTTTCTTT	CASSLLAEEAFF
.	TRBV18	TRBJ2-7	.	TGTGCCAGCTCACCGGGTCGACAGCACCACGAGCAGTACTTC	CASSPGRQHHEQYF